The sequence of this TCR beta chain was determined in a study of T cell responses to AZD1222 COVID-19 vaccine. Germline CDR1 reads SQVTM; CDR2 reads ANQGSEA. With V trimmed by 6 bases and J by 3 bases, 5 bases remained unmatched. This CDR3 spans 13 amino acids. Details on this clone: Its antigen remains unidentified.

Pooling of second doses given at about 4 or about 12 weeks was done. This table comes from immunoSEQ multiplex PCR, and its TCRdb copy is limited to in-frame clones, with some not included. The table records over 100,000 clones, around 87% of them present only once. Study-wide points: Donors were chiefly white British, with a greater number of females, and clonal diversity was perhaps underestimated. There were repertoire samples only from the period after the peak T cell response. The study identified only a handful of AZD1222 recipients as seropositive at baseline.

This receptor was obtained from an adult who received the AZD1222 COVID-19 vaccine. The chain couples TRBV29-1 to TRBJ2-3; 8 bases are shared with TRBD1. The source material was peripheral blood, sampled 28 days after the second AZD1222 dose. The DNA for the CDR3 is TGCAGCGTGTCAGGGGGCTGGACAGATACGCAGTATTTT. Translated: CSVSGGWTDTQYF.